The rows below give T cell receptor beta chains drawn from one sample of a study of blood T cells in healthy people across ages. TCRdb re-called the 5' RACE reads with MiXCR, one entry per CDR3 protein. Among 700,000 to 850,000 distinct CDR3 sequences, roughly 53% were seen once, and the ten largest hold about two fifths. The specimen sequenced was blood. These receptors were collected from a man aged 80 or over in good health. The CDR3 runs from the conserved cysteine through the conserved F or W. The order of the fields is J gene, D gene, clone size, V gene, CDR3 DNA, CDR3 protein. A D gene is named only where the DNA matches it firmly. Size values are once, few and many counts, or a class for expanded clones, and some rows have none.

j_call: TRBJ2-1
d_call: NA
clone_size: NA
v_call: TRBV3-1
cdr3_nt: TGTGCCAGCACAGGGGGGCCCTACAATGAGCAGTTCTTC
cdr3_aa: CASTGGPYNEQFF

j_call: TRBJ2-2
d_call: NA
clone_size: NA
v_call: TRBV11-2
cdr3_nt: TGTGCCAGCAGCTTATTTGGGACCGGGGAGCTGTTTTTT
cdr3_aa: CASSLFGTGELFF

j_call: TRBJ1-5
d_call: TRBD1
clone_size: NA
v_call: TRBV5-6
cdr3_nt: TGTGCCAGCAGCTCCTCGGGACAGGGAAAGGGCAATCAGCCCCAGCATTTT
cdr3_aa: CASSSSGQGKGNQPQHF

j_call: TRBJ2-1
d_call: NA
clone_size: NA
v_call: TRBV28
cdr3_nt: TGTGCCAGCAGTTCCCGAAAGACCGCCCGCTCCTACAATGAGCAGTTCTTC
cdr3_aa: CASSSRKTARSYNEQFF

j_call: TRBJ2-7
d_call: TRBD1
clone_size: NA
v_call: TRBV6-2/TRBV6-3
cdr3_nt: TGTGCCAGCAGAGATCCGGGACAGAGACCCTACGAGCAGTACTTC
cdr3_aa: CASRDPGQRPYEQYF

j_call: TRBJ1-6
d_call: NA
clone_size: NA
v_call: TRBV4-2
cdr3_nt: TGTGCCAGCAGCCAAGAGTGGCGGCCCGATTCACCCCTCCACTTT
cdr3_aa: CASSQEWRPDSPLHF

j_call: TRBJ2-5
d_call: NA
clone_size: NA
v_call: TRBV27
cdr3_nt: TGTGCCAGCAGTTTATCGGTCAGGGGACAAGAGACCCAGTACTTC
cdr3_aa: CASSLSVRGQETQYF

j_call: TRBJ2-1
d_call: NA
clone_size: NA
v_call: TRBV7-2
cdr3_nt: TGTGCCAGCAGCTTAGGGGGCTACGAGTGGTACAATGAGCAGTTCTTC
cdr3_aa: CASSLGGYEWYNEQFF

j_call: TRBJ2-4
d_call: NA
clone_size: NA
v_call: TRBV7-6
cdr3_nt: TGTGCCAGCAGCGTTAGGGCGATGGGCATTCAGTACTTC
cdr3_aa: CASSVRAMGIQYF

j_call: TRBJ2-7
d_call: NA
clone_size: NA
v_call: TRBV6-5
cdr3_nt: TGTGCCCGAAACAGGAGCTCCTACGAGCAGTACTTC
cdr3_aa: CARNRSSYEQYF

j_call: TRBJ1-4
d_call: TRBD1
clone_size: few
v_call: TRBV6-5
cdr3_nt: TGTGCCAGCACCACCGGGACAGAAAGCCTGTTTTTT
cdr3_aa: CASTTGTESLFF

j_call: TRBJ2-5
d_call: NA
clone_size: NA
v_call: TRBV21-1
cdr3_nt: TGTGCCTCCCAAGGTCCCCAGGGACAGGGGGCGAAGGAGACCCAGTACTTC
cdr3_aa: CASQGPQGQGAKETQYF

j_call: TRBJ2-7
d_call: NA
clone_size: NA
v_call: TRBV11-1
cdr3_nt: TGTGTCAGCAGCCGGGACCTAAGCTACGAGCAGTACTTC
cdr3_aa: CVSSRDLSYEQYF

j_call: TRBJ2-5
d_call: TRBD1
clone_size: once
v_call: TRBV5-1
cdr3_nt: TGCGCCAGCAGCTTAATCGGGACAGGGATAGTAGAGACCCAGTACTTC
cdr3_aa: CASSLIGTGIVETQYF

j_call: TRBJ1-2
d_call: NA
clone_size: few
v_call: TRBV20-1
cdr3_nt: TGCAGTGCTAGAGTTAACCCTGGGGGCTACACCTTC
cdr3_aa: CSARVNPGGYTF

j_call: TRBJ2-1
d_call: TRBD2
clone_size: few
v_call: TRBV7-3
cdr3_nt: TGTGCCAGCAGCGAGGGACTAGCGGTATACAATGAGCAGTTCTTC
cdr3_aa: CASSEGLAVYNEQFF

j_call: TRBJ2-1
d_call: NA
clone_size: NA
v_call: TRBV29-1
cdr3_nt: TGCAGCGTTGAGGAGGGTCTAATCGTTGGTGAGCAGTTCTTC
cdr3_aa: CSVEEGLIVGEQFF

j_call: TRBJ2-2
d_call: NA
clone_size: NA
v_call: TRBV5-1
cdr3_nt: TGCGCCAGCAGCCTCCGGGGAACCTGGAACACCGGGGAGCTGTTTTTT
cdr3_aa: CASSLRGTWNTGELFF

j_call: TRBJ1-3
d_call: NA
clone_size: NA
v_call: TRBV2
cdr3_nt: TGTGCCAGCAGTTATATAGAAAGTGGAAACACCATATATTTT
cdr3_aa: CASSYIESGNTIYF

j_call: TRBJ2-2
d_call: NA
clone_size: NA
v_call: TRBV7-2
cdr3_nt: TGTGCCAGCAGCTTAGTTGGCCTGGCCGGGGAGCTGTTTTTT
cdr3_aa: CASSLVGLAGELFF

j_call: TRBJ2-1
d_call: NA
clone_size: NA
v_call: TRBV12-3/TRBV12-4
cdr3_nt: TGTGCCAGCAGCCGCCGTGGAAACAATGAGCAGTTCTTC
cdr3_aa: CASSRRGNNEQFF

j_call: TRBJ2-7
d_call: TRBD2
clone_size: NA
v_call: TRBV4-1
cdr3_nt: TGCGCCAGCACTAAAGATCCTAGCGGGAGACCCTACGAGCAGTACTTC
cdr3_aa: CASTKDPSGRPYEQYF

j_call: TRBJ2-1
d_call: TRBD1
clone_size: few
v_call: TRBV5-1
cdr3_nt: TGCGCCAGCAGCGCGGCCGGGACAGGGGCCAATGAGCAGTTCTTC
cdr3_aa: CASSAAGTGANEQFF

j_call: TRBJ2-3
d_call: NA
clone_size: NA
v_call: TRBV9
cdr3_nt: TGTGCCAGCAGCCCGAGGCCGGGGACAAATACGCAGTATTTT
cdr3_aa: CASSPRPGTNTQYF

j_call: TRBJ2-7
d_call: TRBD2
clone_size: NA
v_call: TRBV5-1
cdr3_nt: TGCGCCAGCAGCTTTGGGGGGGTAGCATACGAGCAGTACTTC
cdr3_aa: CASSFGGVAYEQYF

j_call: TRBJ2-3
d_call: NA
clone_size: NA
v_call: TRBV20-1
cdr3_nt: TGCAGTGCTCCGCGCGACACAGATACGCAGTATTTT
cdr3_aa: CSAPRDTDTQYF

j_call: TRBJ2-5
d_call: NA
clone_size: NA
v_call: TRBV11-2
cdr3_nt: TGTGCCAGCAGTCGAGGGGGGGCAGGTTGGCAAGAGACCCAGTACTTC
cdr3_aa: CASSRGGAGWQETQYF

j_call: TRBJ1-3
d_call: NA
clone_size: NA
v_call: TRBV7-2
cdr3_nt: TGTGCCAGCAGCTTAGACTCTCCTGGAAACACCATATATTTT
cdr3_aa: CASSLDSPGNTIYF

j_call: TRBJ1-1
d_call: NA
clone_size: NA
v_call: TRBV21-1
cdr3_nt: TGTGCCAGCAGCAACGGGACAGTGAACACTGAAGCTTTCTTT
cdr3_aa: CASSNGTVNTEAFF